This TCR beta chain appears in the sequencing data of a study of shared clonotypes between healthy human individuals. Without sorting, samples used some 84 million PBMCs for genomic DNA. V gave up 2 bases and J gave up 4 bases, with 8 bases separating them. CDR1 is SGHAT, CDR2 FQNNGV, per germline. This CDR3 comprises 13 residues. This table comes from immunoSEQ multiplex PCR, and its TCRdb copy is limited to in-frame clones, with some not included. The sample has approximately 460,000 clones, roughly three quarters seen once. Sequencing was performed on PBMCs. The chain has TRBV11-2 and TRBJ2-5; D is ambiguous. The receptor was isolated from a woman in her thirties or forties in good health. Some clones in this sample may be carry-over from other donors' samples. The CDR3 protein is CASSLTVGETQYF. Here the CDR3 DNA reads TGTGCCAGCAGCTTAACGGTGGGAGAGACCCAGTACTTC.